Following are 28 T cell receptor beta chains from one sample sequenced in a study of blood T cell repertoires in COVID-19. Sequenced by immunoSEQ multiplex PCR; TCRdb stores in-frame clones only, minus some. In the table there are 240,000 or so clones, around 85% of which are singletons. Sequencing was carried out using PBMCs or T cells enriched from blood (not recorded which). Receptors originate from a woman aged 40 to 50 with acute COVID-19.

The gene calls are TRBV5-5 and TRBJ1-1; 8 bases line up with TRBD1. The germline V gene has CDR1 SGHKS and CDR2 YYEKEE (reference sequence). The CDR3 spans 14 residues. With 3 bases clipped from V and 8 bases from J, the junction kept 9 bases outside the gene matches. CDR3 nucleotide sequence: TGTGCCAGCAGCTCATCAGAGGGACAGGAGGAAGCTTTCTTT. This encodes CASSSSEGQEEAFF. The variable domain in full, with the rest retrieved from reference TRBV5-5 and TRBJ1-1, is DAGVTQSPTHLIKTRGQQVTLRCSPISGHKSVSWYQQVLGQGPQFIFQYYEKEERGRGNFPDRFSARQFPNYSSELNVNALLLGDSALYLCASSSSEGQEEAFFGQGTRLTVV.

The chain is built from TRBV5-6 and TRBJ2-7, with a tentative D call TRBD2 (6 bases). Germline loops: CDR1 SGHDT, CDR2 YYEEEE. Trimming removed 4 bases at V and 1 base at J, with 15 bases between. CDR3 size: 15 residues. The CDR3 DNA is TGTGCCAGCAGCAGGGGACTGAATCCATCCTACGAGCAGTACTTC. Translation gives CASSRGLNPSYEQYF.

This chain links TRBV5-1 with TRBJ1-4; 8 bases align to TRBD1. CDR3 size: 15 residues. Per the germline V gene, CDR1 is SGHRS and CDR2 is YFSETQ. V gave up 2 bases and J gave up 5 bases; unmatched junction bases: 5. This chain's CDR3 is CASSLQGGTNEKLFF. In DNA, the CDR3 is TGCGCCAGCAGCTTACAGGGGGGGACCAATGAAAAACTGTTTTTT.

The chain combines TRBV19 with TRBJ2-1; 14 nucleotides agree with TRBD2. The CDR3 covers 17 residues. Germline V gene lookup returns CDR1 LNHDA and CDR2 SQIVND (reference sequence). Trimming removed 5 bases from V and 8 bases from J; junction bases left unmatched: 11. The CDR3 here is CASSSPRLAGGPYEQFF. The CDR3 nucleotides are TGTGCCAGTAGTTCTCCTCGACTAGCGGGAGGGCCATATGAGCAGTTCTTC.

This clone was found once. This chain joins TRBV2 and TRBJ1-2, with 12 bases fitting TRBD1. The V and J ends lost 6 bases and 6 bases, in that order; junction bases with no gene match: 2. The CDR3 spans 13 residues. Germline values: CDR1 SNHLY, CDR2 FYNNEI. The CDR3 DNA is TGTGCCAGCAGAGGGACAGGGGGCAATGGCTACACCTTC. Translated: CASRGTGGNGYTF.

V gene TRBV5-1 combines with J gene TRBJ1-1, with D maybe TRBD1 (5 bases). The germline V gene has CDR1 SGHRS and CDR2 YFSETQ. The CDR3 is 15 amino acids. Trimming took off 4 bases at V and 1 base at J, with 14 bases between the two ends. The CDR3 DNA sequence: TGCGCCAGCAGCAGATACAGGTTTCCGAACACTGAAGCTTTCTTT. Residues: CASSRYRFPNTEAFF.

The chain joins TRBV4-1 to TRBJ2-5; TRBD2 aligns across 13 bases. The V and J ends lost 5 bases and 5 bases, in that order; junction bases with no gene match: 5. CDR1 and CDR2 from the germline V gene are MGHRA and YSYEKL. This CDR3 has 15 amino acids. The CDR3 DNA reads as TGCGCCAGCAGCTATGGACTAGCGGGAGTGGAGACCCAGTACTTC. This codes for CASSYGLAGVETQYF.

V gene TRBV11-3 combines with J gene TRBJ2-1; D remains ambiguous. V lost 2 bases to trimming and J lost 2 bases, with 7 bases between them. The CDR3 has 14 residues. In germline, CDR1 is SGHNT, CDR2 YENEEA. CDR3 amino acids: CASSLSPTYNEQFF. CDR3 nucleotides: TGTGCCAGCAGCTTATCTCCTACCTACAATGAGCAGTTCTTC.

In its sample, this clone was seen once. This chain connects TRBV5-1 to TRBJ2-7; D is possibly TRBD2 (6 bases). The CDR3 is 15 residues long. Germline lookup yields CDR1 SGHRS and CDR2 YFSETQ. V was clipped by 0 bases and J by 2 bases, with 12 bases between them. CDR3 DNA sequence: TGCGCCAGCAGCTTGGGACTAGATGGAGCCTACGAGCAGTACTTC. Translation: CASSLGLDGAYEQYF.

The chain couples TRBV11-2 to TRBJ2-1, with 7 bases aligning to TRBD2. Germline V gives CDR1 SGHAT, CDR2 FQNNGV. Germline trimming cut 2 bases from V and 9 bases from J; bases unmatched to any gene: 10. This CDR3 is 15 amino acids long. CDR3 nucleotide sequence: TGTGCCAGCAGCTTAAGGACTAGTGTTTTCGGTGAGCAGTTCTTC. Its translation: CASSLRTSVFGEQFF.

The chain links TRBV6-5 to TRBJ1-5; 8 nucleotides match TRBD1. The CDR3 loop spans 14 amino acids. The J segment lost 3 bases and the V segment lost 6 bases, leaving 4 bases of the junction unmatched. Germline V lookup: CDR1 MNHEY, CDR2 SVGAGI. The CDR3: CASRGTGTNQPQHF. As DNA, the CDR3 is TGTGCCAGCAGGGGGACAGGCACCAATCAGCCCCAGCATTTT.

The chain combines TRBV24-1 with TRBJ2-1; D perhaps matches TRBD2 (5 bases). The CDR3 spans 15 residues. Germline V gene sequence: CDR1 KGHDR, CDR2 SFDVKD. V gave up 4 bases and J gave up 4 bases, with 13 bases separating them. The DNA of the CDR3 is TGTGCCACCAGTGACGACTGGGGAGAATACAATGAGCAGTTCTTC. Amino acids: CATSDDWGEYNEQFF.

The chain is built from TRBV7-9 and TRBJ2-1, with TRBD2 matching over 12 bases. After removal of 0 bases from V and 3 bases from J, the junction contained 3 bases not matched to a gene. The CDR3 runs 17 residues. Per the germline V gene, CDR1 is SEHNR and CDR2 is FQNEAQ (reference sequence). CDR3 sequence reads: CASSLAGLAGLYNEQFF. The CDR3 bases are TGTGCCAGCAGCTTAGCCGGACTAGCGGGACTCTACAATGAGCAGTTCTTC.

The V gene is TRBV28, the J gene TRBJ1-2, with TRBD1 matching over 9 bases. The ends lost 5 bases at V and 5 bases at J; junction bases unmatched: 6. CDR1 MDHEN and CDR2 SYDVKM come from the germline V gene. The CDR3 spans 14 residues. CDR3: CASSGTGRSYGYTF. The CDR3 nucleotides are TGTGCCAGCAGTGGGACAGGGAGATCGTATGGCTACACCTTC.

Here the CDR3 DNA reads TGTGCCAGCAGTGAACGTTGGGACAGTGAAGCTTTCTTT. Protein sequence: CASSERWDSEAFF. The gene calls are TRBV2 and TRBJ1-1; TRBD1 matches at 7 bases. The J segment lost 7 bases and the V segment lost 2 bases, leaving 4 bases of the junction unmatched. The CDR3 has 13 residues. Looked up from germline, CDR1 is SNHLY and CDR2 is FYNNEI.

The chain employs TRBV5-1 and TRBJ2-5; D unclear. Trimming took off 0 bases at V and 2 bases at J, with 11 bases between the two ends. The CDR3 has 15 residues. Per the germline V gene, CDR1 is SGHRS and CDR2 is YFSETQ. DNA of the CDR3: TGCGCCAGCAGCTTGGTACAGCCACCTCAAGAGACCCAGTACTTC. Amino acid sequence: CASSLVQPPQETQYF.

The V and J genes are TRBV2 and TRBJ2-4, with D maybe TRBD1 (6 bases). Per the germline V gene, CDR1 is SNHLY and CDR2 is FYNNEI. V shed 6 bases and J shed 3 bases, with 18 bases lying between them. There are 16 residues in the CDR3. DNA of the CDR3: TGTGCCAGCAGAGAACCGGGACAAAGAAACAAAAACATTCAGTACTTC. Its translation: CASREPGQRNKNIQYF.

This chain's CDR3 is CASSTPMGQGYEQYF. The CDR3 coding sequence is TGTGCCAGTAGTACTCCCATGGGACAGGGATACGAGCAGTACTTC. The chain has TRBV19 and TRBJ2-7; 9 bases agree with TRBD1. CDR1 and CDR2 (germline): LNHDA, SQIVND (reference sequence). With 4 bases clipped from V and 4 bases from J, the junction kept 8 bases outside the gene matches. This CDR3 region has 15 residues. The complete variable domain, with remaining parts taken from reference TRBV19 and TRBJ2-7, reads DGGITQSPKYLFRKEGQNVTLSCEQNLNHDAMYWYRQDPGQGLRLIYYSQIVNDFQKGDIAEGYSVSREKKESFPLTVTSAQKNPTAFYLCASSTPMGQGYEQYFGPGTRLTVT.

The rearrangement joins TRBV30 to TRBJ2-1; no reliable D call. Trimming removed 7 bases at V and 2 bases at J, with 9 bases between. CDR3 length equals 12 residues. CDR1 and CDR2 from the germline V gene are GTSNPN and SVGIG (reference sequence). Here the CDR3 DNA reads TGTGCCTCCTTCTCGGCCTACAATGAGCAGTTCTTC. This gives the protein CASFSAYNEQFF.

The rearrangement uses TRBV24-1 and TRBJ2-7; 7 bases are shared with TRBD2. Germline V gene lookup returns CDR1 KGHDR and CDR2 SFDVKD. Trimming took 4 bases from V and 3 from J; bases not matched to a gene: 14. The CDR3 has 17 amino acids. In nucleotides, the CDR3 is TGTGCCACCAGTGACTTAAACCGAACGACGGGAGGCTACGAGCAGTACTTC. It is translated as CATSDLNRTTGGYEQYF.

This clone appeared a single time. The chain is built from TRBV7-9 and TRBJ2-5; 8 nucleotides line up with TRBD1. The CDR3 extends over 13 amino acids. Unmatched junction bases numbered 5, after V lost 8 bases and J lost 3 bases. CDR1 SEHNR and CDR2 FQNEAQ come from the germline V gene (reference sequence). CDR3 nucleotide sequence: TGTGCCAGCTGTGCAGGGGGCGAAGAGACCCAGTACTTC. Amino acid sequence: CASCAGGEETQYF.

The genes are TRBV5-1 and TRBJ2-7; 9 nucleotides match TRBD2. The CDR3 is 17 amino acids. CDR1 and CDR2 from the germline V gene are SGHRS and YFSETQ. Trimming removed 1 base from V and 3 bases from J; junction bases left unmatched: 11. As DNA, the CDR3 is TGCGCCAGCAGCTTGACGCATAGCGGGAGTCGGGACTACGAGCAGTACTTC. Protein: CASSLTHSGSRDYEQYF. Full variable domain (rest looked up from reference TRBV5-1 and TRBJ2-7): KAGVTQTPRYLIKTRGQQVTLSCSPISGHRSVSWYQQTPGQGLQFLFEYFSETQRNKGNFPGRFSGRQFSNSRSEMNVSTLELGDSALYLCASSLTHSGSRDYEQYFGPGTRLTVT.

This clone was found a few times. The V and J genes are TRBV5-1 and TRBJ2-7; a weak D match, TRBD2 (6 bases). The CDR3 has 14 residues. Trimming took 0 bases from V and 7 from J, leaving 14 bases between them. The germline CDR1 and CDR2 sequences are SGHRS and YFSETQ. CDR3 nucleotides: TGCGCCAGCAGCTTGGTTGGGACTTCTGAGGAGCAGTACTTC. Encoded protein: CASSLVGTSEEQYF. The full variable domain, completed using reference TRBV5-1 and TRBJ2-7, is KAGVTQTPRYLIKTRGQQVTLSCSPISGHRSVSWYQQTPGQGLQFLFEYFSETQRNKGNFPGRFSGRQFSNSRSEMNVSTLELGDSALYLCASSLVGTSEEQYFGPGTRLTVT.

The gene calls are TRBV5-4 and TRBJ1-1; the D gene is possibly TRBD1 (6 bases). CDR1 SGHNT and CDR2 YYREEE come from the germline V gene (reference sequence). The CDR3 is made up of 14 amino acids. Between the trimmed V and J ends, which lost 4 bases and 4 bases, there was a span of 14 bases. CDR3: CASSPPRGGTEAFF. The CDR3 DNA reads as TGTGCCAGCAGCCCCCCTAGGGGGGGCACTGAAGCTTTCTTT.

This chain uses TRBV3-1 (or the pseudogene TRBV3-2) with TRBJ1-2; 8 nucleotides match TRBD1. Germline V gene lookup returns CDR1 LGHDT and CDR2 YNNKEL (reference sequence). The CDR3 runs to 14 residues. Germline trimming cut 3 bases from V and 8 bases from J; bases unmatched to any gene: 8. This CDR3 reads CASSQPDRGPGYTF. The DNA for the CDR3 is TGTGCCAGCAGCCAGCCCGACAGGGGTCCCGGCTACACCTTC.

The chain links TRBV6-5 to TRBJ2-7; D call uncertain. V lost 7 bases, J lost 0 bases, and 16 bases lay in between. The CDR3 has 15 amino acids. CDR1 is MNHEY, CDR2 SVGAGI, per germline. The DNA of the CDR3 is TGTGCCAGCAAAATTGGGCCTATCAGCTCCTACGAGCAGTACTTC. The encoded protein is CASKIGPISSYEQYF.

The chain carries TRBV7-2 and TRBJ1-4; 7 bases match TRBD1. From germline, CDR1 is SGHTA and CDR2 FQGNSA. Trimming removed 4 bases from V and 10 bases from J; junction bases left unmatched: 9. CDR3 length equals 14 residues. CDR3 DNA: TGTGCCAGCAGCTCGGGACAGCGGTTGGGAAAACTGTTTTTT. This gives the protein CASSSGQRLGKLFF.

This clone appeared a single time. J is TRBJ1-6 and V is TRBV27; weak D call: TRBD1 (5 bases). Germline V gives CDR1 MNHEY, CDR2 SMNVEV (reference sequence). This CDR3 contains 18 residues. V was pared by 4 bases and J by 5 bases, with 21 bases between. The CDR3 loop is CASSSLRSGERDNSPLHF. In DNA form, the CDR3 reads TGTGCCAGCAGTTCCCTGAGGTCGGGGGAAAGGGATAATTCACCCCTCCACTTT.